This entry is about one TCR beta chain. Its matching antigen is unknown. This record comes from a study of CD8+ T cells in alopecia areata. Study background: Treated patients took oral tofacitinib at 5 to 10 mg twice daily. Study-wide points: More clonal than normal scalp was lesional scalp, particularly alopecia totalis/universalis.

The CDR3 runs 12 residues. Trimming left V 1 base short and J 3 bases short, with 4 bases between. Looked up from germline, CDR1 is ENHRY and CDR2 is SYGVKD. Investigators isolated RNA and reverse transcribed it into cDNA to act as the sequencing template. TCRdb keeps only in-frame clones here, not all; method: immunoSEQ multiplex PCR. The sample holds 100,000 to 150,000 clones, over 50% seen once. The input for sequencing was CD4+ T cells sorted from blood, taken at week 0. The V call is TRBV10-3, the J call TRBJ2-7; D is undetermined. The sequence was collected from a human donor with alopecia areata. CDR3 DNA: TGTGCCATCAGTGAGTTAAACTACGAGCAGTACTTC. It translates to CAISELNYEQYF.